What follows is one TCR beta chain and its context. Its antigen remains undetermined. Nothing much larger sits one base from this clone, and base qualities are not available. These data originate in a study of T cell responses to AZD1222 COVID-19 vaccine (dated by TCRdb to about 2021). Regarding the complete study: Because spike-specific TCR depth and breadth did not differ between the two schedules, AZD1222 recipients who got a second dose at roughly 4 weeks were pooled with those who got a second dose at roughly 12 weeks. Trial participants were enrolled by age into 18-55, 56-69 and 70-plus year subgroups, with roughly 150, 30 and 60 TCR-sequenced participants respectively. TCR sequencing covered more than 230 trial participants: 200 to 220 given two doses of AZD1222 and approximately 25 given two doses of MenACWY control vaccine. Here is what the overall study found, with its caveats: Conclusions about previously exposed vaccinees are limited, since just 6 or 7 AZD1222 recipients were seropositive for SARS-CoV-2 at baseline. In the small 56-69-year group, the increase in depth fell short of significance, most likely because of low power. Participants were mostly white British, with more females than males. The authors suggested clonal diversity may have been underestimated. Epitopes outside the regions mutated in the B.1.351 and B.1.1.7 variants were reportedly recognized by nearly half of the unique spike-specific TCRs. Because no day 14 peak-response samples were available, repertoires were characterized only after the peak T cell response. Spike-specific TCR breadth and depth rose significantly after two AZD1222 doses compared with day 0 and with MenACWY recipients. The vaccine-associated CD4 TCRs covered the entire spike protein, and the dominant responses fell in regions 160-218 and 743-854.

The CDR3 regions of human TCRbeta chains were analyzed by immunosequencing. Under the source paper's analysis protocol: Repertoire TCRs were checked for matches against a reference library of SARS-CoV-2-specific TCRs that had been generated using the MIRA antigen-specificity platform. Breadth was defined as the fraction of unique TCRs that were SARS-CoV-2-associated. Depth was defined as the fraction of total T cells that were SARS-CoV-2-associated. Using the MIRA data, every spike-specific TCR was mapped to the spike region that the TCR reacted to and assigned to either a CD4 or a CD8 class. Log10-transformed breadth and depth values were compared by one-way ANOVA with Sidak's multiple comparisons tests. The clones in this table, taken by TCRdb from immuneACCESS, are in-frame only. Not every clone is retained; where verified, under half of the shortfall comes from an unresolved V gene, and the cause of the rest is unknown. That table gives V, J and clone size, and the DNA gave D and trimming. The sample table lists about 110,000 clones, about 89% of them with a count of one. The top ten constitute 7.5% of the sample.

The time point label of this sample denotes: baseline before first vaccination. Vaccinee samples were obtained from the UK trials COV001 and COV002, which included a single-blind randomized controlled phase 2/3 trial of AZD1222 (ChAdOx1 nCoV-19) in healthy adults. Trial participant PBMC samples were collected at day 0 and day 28 after the second dose for TCRbeta chain sequencing. The CDR3 goes from the cysteine to the phenylalanine over 12 residues. Only the CDR3 region is kept as DNA, spanning 36 bases read in frame from base 1. The junction carries 6 bases between V and J, which are trimmed by 2 bases and 4 bases respectively. CDR1 and CDR2 are read off the germline V gene as SGHDT and YYEEEE.

This clonotype was obtained from an adult in good health. The receptor chain draws on TRBV5-6 and TRBJ1-2; the D gene is unclear. Here the sequenced sample was peripheral blood, taken on day 0 of AZD1222 vaccination. The CDR3 protein: CASSLTAYGYTF. The DNA sequence is given as TGTGCCAGCAGCTTAACAGCCTATGGCTACACCTTC.